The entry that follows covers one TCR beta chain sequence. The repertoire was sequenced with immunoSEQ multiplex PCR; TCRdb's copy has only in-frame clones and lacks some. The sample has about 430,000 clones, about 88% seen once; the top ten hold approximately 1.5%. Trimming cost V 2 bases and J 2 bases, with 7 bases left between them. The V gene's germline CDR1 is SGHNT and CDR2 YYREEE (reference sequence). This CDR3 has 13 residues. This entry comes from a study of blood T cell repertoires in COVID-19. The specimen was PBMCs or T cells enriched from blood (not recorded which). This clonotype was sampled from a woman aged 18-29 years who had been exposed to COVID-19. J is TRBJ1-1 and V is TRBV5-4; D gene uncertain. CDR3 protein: CASSLQRNTEAFF. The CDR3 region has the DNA TGTGCCAGCAGCTTACAAAGAAACACTGAAGCTTTCTTT.